The clone carrying this TCR beta chain was observed a few times. Losses at the gene ends were 2 bases for V and 11 bases for J; bases not matched to a gene: 3. Germline CDR1 GTSNPN, CDR2 SVGIG (reference sequence). This CDR3 contains 13 residues. TCR beta VDJ and CDR3 were profiled, and genomic DNA was the template. TCRdb reanalysed the reads using MiXCR and keeps one entry per CDR3 protein. Of around 180,000 distinct CDR3 sequences in the sample, about 50% were seen once. Patients chosen for sequencing had shown CD8+CD57+ cell expansion by flow cytometry. By the time of blood sampling, patients had still received no therapy. The data derive from a study of CD8+CD57+ T cells in acquired aplastic anemia. The wider study: DNA per sorted CD4+ or CD8+ sample ranged roughly 0.17 to 27.4 ug, averaging 3.2 ug.

The sequenced sample was sorted CD4+, CD8+, or CD8+CD57+ T cells (not recorded which) from PBMCs. The receptor was derived from a human donor with aplastic anemia. The chain couples TRBV30 to TRBJ2-3, with 14 bases identical to TRBD2. In DNA, the CDR3 is TGTGCCTGGAGTACGACTAGCGGGGGGGGGCAGTATTTT. It yields the protein CAWSTTSGGGQYF.